Here is one T cell receptor (beta chain) with its context. This sample is drawn from a study of blood T cell repertoires in COVID-19. For the study at large: From the United States, Italy and Spain came samples of acute and convalescent COVID-19.

Sequencing was performed with immunoSEQ multiplex PCR; in TCRdb, only in-frame clones are kept and a portion is missing. In the table there are 120,000 to 150,000 clones, about 83% of which are singletons. Clinical histories supplied by participants themselves formed the basis of cohort assignment. The CDR3 loop spans 16 amino acids. Germline CDR1 and CDR2: KGHDR and SFDVKD. V shed 1 base, J shed 4 bases, and the junction held 6 bases outside the gene matches. The origin of this receptor is a woman in her forties or fifties with acute COVID-19. The V gene is TRBV24-1, the J gene TRBJ2-5; 9 bases are a match to TRBD2. The sequenced sample was PBMCs or T cells enriched from blood (not recorded which). CDR3 protein: CATSDFGREGLETQYF. The CDR3 region has the DNA TGTGCCACCAGTGATTTTGGGCGGGAGGGATTAGAGACCCAGTACTTC.